This T cell receptor beta chain came from a study of T cell responses to AZD1222 COVID-19 vaccine. About this clone itself: What it recognizes is unknown.

Clones were sequenced by immunoSEQ multiplex PCR, and TCRdb holds only the in-frame ones, with some missing. This table holds some 99,000 clones, roughly 90% found once. Findings of the study overall: Baseline seropositives among AZD1222 recipients totaled only six or seven. Donors in the cohort were predominantly white British and more often female, and clonal diversity was possibly underestimated. Close to half of spike-specific TCRs reportedly recognize unmutated variant regions. Spike-wide vaccine-associated CD4 TCRs dominated at 160-218 and 743-854.

The clonotype originates from an adult in good health. The sequencing used peripheral blood, collected on day 0 of MenACWY control vaccination.

In DNA form, the CDR3 reads TGTGCCAGCAGCTTGAACAGGGACGGGAAACTGTTTTTT. Protein product: CASSLNRDGKLFF. V usage is TRBV5-8 and J usage is TRBJ1-4; D may be TRBD1 (6 bases). The CDR3 length is 13 residues. Trimming took 1 base from V and 11 from J, leaving 12 bases between them. Germline CDR1 reads SGHTS; CDR2 reads YDEGEE. Supplemented by reference TRBV5-8 and TRBJ1-4, the full variable domain reads EAGVTQSPTHLIKTRGQQATLRCSPISGHTSVYWYQQALGLGLQFLLWYDEGEERNRGNFPPRFSGRQFPNYSSELNVNALELEDSALYLCASSLNRDGKLFFGSGTQLSVL.